The 27 T cell receptor beta chains below come from one sample, sequenced in a study of response to subunit inactivated influenza vaccine. One entry per CDR3 protein results from TCRdb running MiXCR on the RT-PCR reads. The sample has 490,000 or so distinct CDR3 sequences, about 7.6% seen once. The sequencing used PBMCs from blood, collected around 2 years after vaccination. Receptor source: a man aged 45-69 years who received an inactivated influenza vaccine.

CDR3 in DNA: TGTGCCAGCAGCTTTGCAGACAGCACAGATACGCAGTATTTT. Amino acids: CASSFADSTDTQYF. The rearrangement uses TRBV11-3 and TRBJ2-3; no definite D call. V was pared by 3 bases and J by 0 bases, with 7 bases between. Per the germline V gene, CDR1 is SGHNT and CDR2 is YENEEA. The CDR3 spans 14 residues.

This clonotype has a handful of counts. V is TRBV28 and J is TRBJ2-3, with TRBD1 as a possible D gene (5 bases). CDR1 and CDR2 (germline): MDHEN, SYDVKM. V was trimmed by 1 base and J by 7 bases, leaving 9 bases between them. The CDR3 loop spans 13 amino acids. The CDR3 sequence: CASSLLGANTQYF. Written as DNA, the CDR3 is TGTGCCAGCAGTTTATTAGGGGCCAATACGCAGTATTTT. Full variable domain (remainder filled in from reference TRBV28 and TRBJ2-3): DVKVTQSSRYLVKRTGEKVFLECVQDMDHENMFWYRQDPGLGLRLIYFSYDVKMKEKGDIPEGYSVSREKKERFSLILESASTNQTSMYLCASSLLGANTQYFGPGTRLTVL.

This clonotype was seen a few times. This chain joins TRBV20-1 and TRBJ1-1; tentative D call: TRBD1 (5 bases). V was shortened by 7 bases and J by 1 base, with 13 bases between the two germline ends. Germline CDR1 DFQATT, CDR2 SNEGSKA (reference sequence). The CDR3 sequence is 13 residues long. CDR3: CSVQGRWNTEAFF. The CDR3, as DNA: TGCAGTGTTCAGGGACGGTGGAACACTGAAGCTTTCTTT.

V and J are TRBV7-6 and TRBJ2-5; 7 nucleotides align to TRBD1. Germline CDR1 and CDR2: SGHVS and FNYEAQ. The CDR3 has 14 residues. Germline trimming cut 5 bases from V and 4 bases from J; bases unmatched to any gene: 7. The DNA of the CDR3 is TGTGCCAGCAGCCCAGCAGGGGGTGGAGAGACCCAGTACTTC. The encoded protein is CASSPAGGGETQYF.

This clonotype occurred a few times. The genes are TRBV20-1 and TRBJ1-1; D is unclear. Germline values: CDR1 DFQATT, CDR2 SNEGSKA (reference sequence). Trimming pared 8 bases from V and 11 bases from J, leaving 21 bases between. There are 12 residues in the CDR3. The DNA of the CDR3 is TGCAGTCTAATGACATTAGGGCAGTCGGCTTTCTTT. It specifies CSLMTLGQSAFF.

This clonotype was counted at least ten times. The rearrangement links TRBV20-1 to TRBJ2-3; TRBD2 matches 16 bases. The trim removed 6 bases at V and 10 bases at J, leaving 7 bases unmatched. The V gene's germline CDR1 is DFQATT and CDR2 SNEGSKA (reference sequence). The CDR3 loop spans 14 amino acids. CDR3 bases: TGCAGTGCGCAGGGGGGACTAGCGGGGGGGCCGCAGTATTTT. It is translated as CSAQGGLAGGPQYF.

The table lists this clonotype with many counts. The chain is built from TRBV20-1 and TRBJ1-6; D may be TRBD1 (6 bases). V lost 6 bases to trimming and J lost 7 bases, with 16 bases between them. The germline CDR1 and CDR2 sequences are DFQATT and SNEGSKA (reference sequence). This CDR3 region has 14 residues. The CDR3 nucleotides are TGCAGTGCGCAGACAGGACGTGACAATTCACCCCTCCACTTT. Its translation is CSAQTGRDNSPLHF.

This rearrangement joins TRBV20-1 to TRBJ2-5, with 9 positions matching TRBD2. The length of the CDR3 is 14 residues. Germline CDR1 and CDR2: DFQATT and SNEGSKA (reference sequence). The V segment lost 3 bases and the J segment 1 base; nucleotides outside the gene matches: 3. Here the CDR3 reads CSASPSGAQETQYF. In DNA form, the CDR3 reads TGCAGTGCTAGTCCTAGCGGGGCCCAAGAGACCCAGTACTTC.

The chain combines TRBV5-1 with TRBJ2-2; 7 nucleotides match TRBD1. The CDR3 length is 14 residues. V shed 4 bases and J 6 bases; nucleotides not matched to a gene: 6. In germline, CDR1 is SGHRS, CDR2 YFSETQ. The DNA for the CDR3 is TGCGCCAGCAGCCAACAGGGGACGGCCGGGGAGCTGTTTTTT. It specifies CASSQQGTAGELFF.

This clonotype has only a few counts. The V and J genes are TRBV20-1 and TRBJ1-5; perhaps TRBD1 as D (5 bases). The CDR3 is 14 residues long. Germline CDR1 is DFQATT and CDR2 is SNEGSKA (reference sequence). V dropped 3 bases and J dropped 6 bases, with 15 bases sitting between them. The CDR3 region is CSARGFGAAQPQHF. For the CDR3, the DNA is TGCAGTGCTAGGGGGTTTGGGGCGGCTCAGCCCCAGCATTTT.

The chain recombines TRBV20-1 with TRBJ1-2; the match to TRBD1 covers 9 bases. The V segment lost 0 bases and the J segment 4 bases; nucleotides outside the gene matches: 6. Germline V lookup: CDR1 DFQATT, CDR2 SNEGSKA (reference sequence). This CDR3 has 15 amino acids. CDR3 DNA: TGCAGTGCTAGAGACGCTACAGGGGGCGTCTATGGCTACACCTTC. Translation gives CSARDATGGVYGYTF.

The chain employs TRBV4-1 and TRBJ1-2; D is perhaps TRBD1 (5 bases). There are 15 residues in the CDR3. V lost 3 bases and J lost 3, with 14 bases in between. Germline CDR1 reads MGHRA; CDR2 reads YSYEKL. DNA for the CDR3: TGCGCCAGCAGCCATTTAGGCGGGGGATACTATGGCTACACCTTC. Translation: CASSHLGGGYYGYTF.

The chain carries TRBV24-1 and TRBJ2-5; D gene unclear. This CDR3 has 13 amino acids. Trimming cost V 4 bases and J 4 bases, with 9 bases left between them. Germline CDR1 and CDR2: KGHDR and SFDVKD. The CDR3 DNA follows: TGTGCCACCAGTGACCCAAGAGGAGAGACCCAGTACTTC. It codes for CATSDPRGETQYF.

The chain is built from TRBV15 and TRBJ2-3; TRBD1 or TRBD2 may be the D gene (5 bases each). The CDR3 is made up of 13 amino acids. V dropped 4 bases and J dropped 5 bases, with 10 bases sitting between them. CDR1 and CDR2 (germline): LNHNV, YYDKDF (reference sequence). Written as DNA, the CDR3 is TGTGCCACCAGCACTGGGGGTTTAGATACGCAGTATTTT. Its protein is CATSTGGLDTQYF.

The genes are TRBV3-1 and TRBJ2-1; 12 bases agree with TRBD2. CDR1 and CDR2 from the germline V gene are LGHDT and YNNKEL (reference sequence). Unmatched junction bases numbered 7, after V lost 4 bases and J lost 3 bases. The CDR3 runs 17 residues. CDR3 coding DNA: TGTGCCAGCAGCCTTGACCTAGCGGGGGGGATCTACAATGAGCAGTTCTTC. This encodes CASSLDLAGGIYNEQFF.

This clonotype showed up many times. The chain couples TRBV20-1 to TRBJ2-5, with D uncertain. Germline V gene lookup returns CDR1 DFQATT and CDR2 SNEGSKA (reference sequence). The CDR3 runs 14 residues. Trimming removed 5 bases at V and 2 bases at J, with 15 bases between. CDR3 amino acids: CSARRHGSQETQYF. In nucleotides, the CDR3 is TGCAGTGCTCGACGGCACGGATCACAAGAGACCCAGTACTTC.

This clonotype was observed many times. In nucleotides, the CDR3 is TGTGCCACCAGCAGAGATCCAGCGGGAGGGCCAGATACGCAGTATTTT. Translation: CATSRDPAGGPDTQYF. The chain is built from TRBV15 and TRBJ2-3; 10 positions match TRBD2. The CDR3 consists of 16 residues. The V gene end was trimmed by 0 bases and the J gene end by 4 bases; junction bases not matched to a gene: 4. From germline, CDR1 is LNHNV and CDR2 YYDKDF (reference sequence).

This clonotype was recorded many times. The chain has TRBV7-2 and TRBJ2-2; D remains unclear. The CDR3 has 13 residues. Germline V gene sequence: CDR1 SGHTA, CDR2 FQGNSA. The germline V and J ends were trimmed by 2 bases and 6 bases, with 7 bases remaining between them. The CDR3 loop reads CASSLLYPGELFF. DNA for the CDR3: TGTGCCAGCAGCTTACTATATCCCGGGGAGCTGTTTTTT.

This clonotype was recorded at least ten times. This chain uses TRBV7-2 with TRBJ2-7; 7 nucleotides align to TRBD1. CDR1 and CDR2 from the germline V gene are SGHTA and FQGNSA. The CDR3 is 14 residues long. J was trimmed by 0 bases and V by 4 bases; bases with no gene match: 3. Here the CDR3 reads CASSSGQTSYEQYF. In DNA, the CDR3 is TGTGCCAGCAGCTCGGGACAGACCTCCTACGAGCAGTACTTC.

The gene calls are TRBV4-2 and TRBJ2-7; TRBD2 matches at 13 bases. V lost 0 bases, J lost 7 bases, and 12 bases stayed unmatched. Germline CDR1 is LGHNA and CDR2 is YNFKEQ. The CDR3 runs to 18 residues. The CDR3 nucleotides read TGTGCCAGCAGCCAAGAGTTTCGGACTAGCGGGAGCAAGGATGAGCAGTACTTC. Its protein is CASSQEFRTSGSKDEQYF.

V and J are TRBV9 and TRBJ2-7; TRBD2 matches at 7 bases. The CDR3 loop spans 12 amino acids. V lost 4 bases to trimming and J lost 5 bases; unmatched junction nucleotides: 3. Per germline, CDR1 SGDLS and CDR2 YYNGEE. As DNA, the CDR3 is TGTGCCAGCAGCTCCCGGGGGGACGAGCAGTACTTC. This encodes CASSSRGDEQYF.

The J gene is TRBJ2-5, the V gene TRBV6-5; D is undetermined. This CDR3 is 11 amino acids long. Deletions cut 8 bases from V and 2 bases from J, with 6 bases between. Germline V gives CDR1 MNHEY, CDR2 SVGAGI. CDR3 sequence (DNA): TGTGCCAGCGGAGTTCAAGAGACCCAGTACTTC. Encoded protein: CASGVQETQYF.

The CDR3 reads CASRLTGTAGVAYGYTF. The CDR3 bases are TGTGCCAGCAGACTCACTGGAACGGCAGGGGTGGCCTATGGCTACACCTTC. V is TRBV27 and J is TRBJ1-2; a weak D match, TRBD1 (6 bases). Germline CDR1 reads MNHEY; CDR2 reads SMNVEV (reference sequence). V shed 6 bases and J shed 4 bases, with 24 bases lying between them. CDR3 size: 17 residues.

Many counts were recorded for this clonotype. V usage is TRBV2 and J usage is TRBJ2-2; a weak D match, TRBD1 (5 bases). The CDR3 is 13 residues long. Trimming removed 5 bases at V and 5 bases at J, with 9 bases between. CDR1 SNHLY and CDR2 FYNNEI come from the germline V gene. CDR3: CASSPQGTGELFF. In DNA, the CDR3 is TGTGCCAGCAGTCCTCAGGGAACCGGGGAGCTGTTTTTT.

In its sample, this clonotype was seen a few times. V gene TRBV19 combines with J gene TRBJ1-1, with D unresolved. CDR1 is LNHDA and CDR2 is SQIVND in the germline V gene (reference sequence). Trimming took off 7 bases at V and 0 bases at J, with 15 bases between the two ends. The CDR3 is 15 residues long. DNA for the CDR3: TGTGCCAGTACGTCGACGTGGCAAATGAACACTGAAGCTTTCTTT. Protein sequence: CASTSTWQMNTEAFF.

The chain recombines TRBV12-3 or TRBV12-4 with TRBJ1-2, with 10 bases that match TRBD1. CDR3 size: 14 residues. Trimming took 0 bases from V and 8 from J; bases not matched to a gene: 3. The CDR3 DNA sequence: TGTGCCAGCAGTTTAGCGGGGACAGGGGTCGGCTACACCTTC. This sequence encodes CASSLAGTGVGYTF.

The table lists this clonotype with a few counts. This sequence joins TRBV24-1 and TRBJ2-1; tentative D call: TRBD2 (6 bases). V was clipped by 3 bases and J by 5 bases, with 19 bases between them. Germline-derived CDR1 and CDR2 are KGHDR and SFDVKD. This CDR3 is built from 17 residues. CDR3 residues: CATSDASSASGNNEQFF. CDR3 in DNA: TGTGCCACCAGTGATGCCTCTAGCGCCTCGGGGAACAATGAGCAGTTCTTC.